This T cell receptor (beta chain) was retrieved from a study of control samples from healthy donors and cancer patients. Some clones are missing from TCRdb's copy, which holds only in-frame ones; the method was immunoSEQ multiplex PCR. Here the sample spans roughly 150,000 clones, 80% to 90% being singletons. With 3 bases clipped from V and 0 bases from J, the junction kept 3 bases outside the gene matches. The CDR3 extends over 15 amino acids. Germline CDR1 and CDR2: LGHNA and YNFKEQ. The chain combines TRBV4-2 with TRBJ2-3; 7 bases align to TRBD2. The source of this sequence is a man between 18 and 29 years old in good health. Input material: blood. CDR3 sequence reads: CASSQASGSTDTQYF. Written as DNA, the CDR3 is TGTGCCAGCAGCCAGGCTAGCGGTAGCACAGATACGCAGTATTTT.